This T cell receptor (beta chain) is from a study of CD8 T cell repertoires and HIV-1 epitope variants. Across the study: Controls were a CMV, EBV and flu pool, Ebola AY9, and no peptide. Study outcomes and limitations: Nine antigen-specific TCR beta clonotypes were found; 5 to 7 seemed cross-reactive to variants.

Worth noting for this clone: Antigen unknown.

Generated by immunoSEQ multiplex PCR, the TCRdb table keeps only in-frame clones and is missing some. The profile shows just under 5,500 clones, approximately 70% of them singletons. CDR3 length equals 13 residues. V was clipped by 4 bases and J by 0 bases, with 5 bases between them. Germline-derived CDR1 and CDR2 are SGHNT and YYREEE (reference sequence). The clonotype comes from a male donor with HIV. V gene TRBV5-4 combines with J gene TRBJ2-1, with D uncertain. Sequencing input: cultured CD8+ T cells derived from PBMCs. CDR3 DNA: TGTGCCAGCAGCGGTAGCTCCTACAATGAGCAGTTCTTC. Translation gives CASSGSSYNEQFF.